The 29 T cell receptor beta chains below all came from one sample that was sequenced in a study of T cells in Graves' hyperthyroidism and ophthalmopathy. There were TCR beta CDR3 regions amplified from RNA transcripts. Initially, a first-round RT-PCR of the TCR CDR3 employed the HTBI primer set. TCRdb recomputed calls from the multiplex PCR reads with MiXCR, one row per CDR3 protein. The top ten clones hold 20% to 25% of a sample with hundreds of thousands of distinct CDR3 sequences, more than 11% of them seen once. The sequenced sample was blood. These receptors all come from a woman in her 30s with Graves' hyperthyroidism.

This clonotype showed up many times. The gene calls are TRBV20-1 and TRBJ2-2, with TRBD2 as a possible D gene (6 bases). Deletions cut 3 bases from V and 1 base from J, with 9 bases between. This CDR3 is 14 amino acids long. CDR1 is DFQATT and CDR2 is SNEGSKA in the germline V gene (reference sequence). The CDR3 spells CSARQGGNTGELFF. Written as DNA, the CDR3 is TGCAGTGCTAGGCAGGGAGGGAACACCGGGGAGCTGTTTTTT.

This clonotype occurred many times. The gene calls are TRBV20-1 and TRBJ2-1; D is uncertain. V lost 3 bases and J lost 0, with 6 bases in between. Germline V gives CDR1 DFQATT, CDR2 SNEGSKA (reference sequence). The CDR3 sequence is 13 residues long. CDR3 region: CSASESSYNEQFF. The CDR3 DNA is TGCAGTGCTAGCGAGAGCTCCTACAATGAGCAGTTCTTC.

This clonotype was seen ten or more times. The chain uses TRBV29-1 and TRBJ1-1; TRBD1 is a possible D gene (5 bases). Per germline, CDR1 SQVTM and CDR2 ANQGSEA. The CDR3 extends over 15 amino acids. V gave up 6 bases and J gave up 4 bases, with 21 bases separating them. CDR3 DNA: TGCAGCGTCGAAACGGGACGGAGGGGCTCCACTGAAGCTTTCTTT. Translating gives CSVETGRRGSTEAFF.

This clonotype has a count of ten or more. The chain couples TRBV20-1 to TRBJ2-3, with 11 bases lining up with TRBD2. The junction had 16 bases not matched to a gene; V was cut back by 3 bases and J by 5 bases. The CDR3 length is 18 residues. Germline V gene sequence: CDR1 DFQATT, CDR2 SNEGSKA (reference sequence). The chain's CDR3 is CSASVSSSGRLRRDTQYF. The CDR3 nucleotides read TGCAGTGCTAGTGTGTCGTCTAGCGGGAGGTTGAGAAGAGATACGCAGTATTTT.

At least ten counts were recorded for this clonotype. V is TRBV7-8 and J is TRBJ1-5; no reliable D call. CDR1 and CDR2 (germline): SGHVS, FQNEAQ. The germline V and J ends were trimmed by 0 bases and 1 base, with 10 bases remaining between them. The CDR3 runs to 16 residues. In nucleotides, the CDR3 is TGTGCCAGCAGCTTAGCCCGGATAGCAAGCAATCAGCCCCAGCATTTT. Its translation is CASSLARIASNQPQHF. The complete variable domain, with remaining parts taken from reference TRBV7-8 and TRBJ1-5, reads GAGVSQSPRYKVAKRGQDVALRCDPISGHVSLFWYQQALGQGPEFLTYFQNEAQLDKSGLPSDRFFAERPEGSVSTLKIQRTQQEDSAVYLCASSLARIASNQPQHFGDGTRLSIL.

V is TRBV11-3 and J is TRBJ1-3; D call uncertain. Germline CDR1 reads SGHNT; CDR2 reads YENEEA. The CDR3 runs to 15 residues. Between the trimmed V and J ends, which lost 5 bases and 0 bases, there was a span of 11 bases. CDR3 in amino acids: CASSPSPVSGNTIYF. The DNA of the CDR3 is TGTGCCAGCAGCCCCAGTCCTGTCTCTGGAAACACCATATATTTT.

The chain has TRBV6-5 and TRBJ1-4, with D possibly TRBD1 on 6 matching bases. Trimming took 2 bases from V and 8 from J, leaving 12 bases between them. CDR3 size: 14 residues. Germline CDR1 reads MNHEY; CDR2 reads SVGAGI. This CDR3 is CASSYGQGQEKLFF. The DNA for the CDR3 is TGTGCCAGCAGTTACGGGCAGGGGCAGGAAAAACTGTTTTTT.

This clonotype was recorded many times. The chain carries TRBV7-9 and TRBJ2-5, with D uncertain. Trimming stripped 1 base from V and 5 bases from J, with 8 bases between. Per the germline V gene, CDR1 is SEHNR and CDR2 is FQNEAQ (reference sequence). This CDR3 has 13 amino acids. The CDR3 region is CASSLDGVETQYF. CDR3 DNA: TGTGCCAGCAGCTTAGACGGTGTGGAGACCCAGTACTTC. The variable domain in full, with the rest retrieved from reference TRBV7-9 and TRBJ2-5, is DTGVSQNPRHKITKRGQNVTFRCDPISEHNRLYWYRQTLGQGPEFLTYFQNEAQLEKSRLLSDRFSAERPKGSFSTLEIQRTEQGDSAMYLCASSLDGVETQYFGPGTRLLVL.

The chain couples TRBV5-1 to TRBJ2-3; D is tentatively TRBD1 or TRBD2 (5 bases each). V dropped 0 bases and J dropped 0 bases, with 11 bases sitting between them. CDR1 and CDR2 from the germline V gene are SGHRS and YFSETQ. The length of the CDR3 is 16 residues. The chain's CDR3 is CASSLAIGTSTDTQYF. Here the CDR3 DNA reads TGCGCCAGCAGCTTGGCCATAGGGACCAGCACAGATACGCAGTATTTT. The full variable domain, rest sourced from reference TRBV5-1 and TRBJ2-3, is KAGVTQTPRYLIKTRGQQVTLSCSPISGHRSVSWYQQTPGQGLQFLFEYFSETQRNKGNFPGRFSGRQFSNSRSEMNVSTLELGDSALYLCASSLAIGTSTDTQYFGPGTRLTVL.

This clonotype was counted many times. The chain is built from TRBV15 and TRBJ1-4; D is uncertain. This CDR3 is 12 amino acids long. V was trimmed by 5 bases and J by 8 bases, leaving 9 bases between them. Germline V CDR1 and CDR2: LNHNV, YYDKDF (reference sequence). This CDR3 reads CATSPAREKLFF. DNA of the CDR3: TGTGCCACCAGCCCCGCGCGGGAAAAACTGTTTTTT.

This clonotype appeared a few times. V usage is TRBV7-3 and J usage is TRBJ2-1; 9 nucleotides align to TRBD2. J was trimmed by 9 bases and V by 4 bases; bases with no gene match: 10. CDR1 and CDR2 from the germline V gene are SGHTA and FQGTGA. The CDR3 covers 15 residues. CDR3 nucleotide sequence: TGTGCCAGCAGCTCCTTAGCGGGAGCAGTTCGTGAGCAGTTCTTC. Protein: CASSSLAGAVREQFF.

This clonotype was found many times. This chain uses TRBV7-8 with TRBJ1-2, with D uncertain. Germline CDR1 and CDR2: SGHVS and FQNEAQ. There are 14 residues in the CDR3. The V end was cut by 0 bases, the J end by 1 base, with 6 bases between. The CDR3 spells CASSLAIHNYGYTF. The CDR3 DNA sequence: TGTGCCAGCAGCTTAGCGATACATAACTATGGCTACACCTTC.

A few counts support this clonotype. The gene calls are TRBV19 and TRBJ2-1; tentative D call: TRBD1 (6 bases). Germline-derived CDR1 and CDR2 are LNHDA and SQIVND (reference sequence). V was clipped by 4 bases and J by 0 bases, with 10 bases between them. The CDR3 runs to 15 residues. CDR3 DNA sequence: TGTGCCAGTAGTACAACAGGGAGCTCCTACAATGAGCAGTTCTTC. This sequence encodes CASSTTGSSYNEQFF.

J is TRBJ2-1 and V is TRBV19; D might be TRBD2 (6 bases). This CDR3 region has 14 residues. Looked up from germline, CDR1 is LNHDA and CDR2 is SQIVND (reference sequence). Trimming removed 3 bases from V and 4 bases from J, with 10 bases in between. In DNA, the CDR3 is TGTGCCAGTAGTATTAGGGGACTTTACAATGAGCAGTTCTTC. Its protein is CASSIRGLYNEQFF.

This clonotype was observed many times. The chain couples TRBV6-2 or TRBV6-3 to TRBJ2-7, with D tentatively TRBD1 or TRBD2 (6 bases each). Germline CDR1 MNHEY, CDR2 SVGEGT. The V end lost 0 bases, the J end lost 5 bases, and 14 bases lay between the germline ends. This CDR3 has 15 residues. CDR3 sequence reads: CASSYSTSGAHEQYF. CDR3 sequence (DNA): TGTGCCAGCAGTTACTCGACTTCGGGGGCCCACGAGCAGTACTTC.

This clonotype has more than one count but fewer than ten. The gene calls are TRBV2 and TRBJ2-1; 7 bases agree with TRBD2. Unmatched junction bases numbered 10, after V lost 8 bases and J lost 15 bases. The CDR3 extends over 11 amino acids. Germline-derived CDR1 and CDR2 are SNHLY and FYNNEI. CDR3 sequence: CASFERGLLFF. CDR3 DNA sequence: TGTGCCAGCTTCGAGCGGGGACTCTTGTTCTTC. Full variable domain (rest looked up from reference TRBV2 and TRBJ2-1): EPEVTQTPSHQVTQMGQEVILRCVPISNHLYFYWYRQILGQKVEFLVSFYNNEISEKSEIFDDQFSVERPDGSNFTLKIRSTKLEDSAMYFCASFERGLLFFGPGTRLTVL.

This clonotype was found many times. The chain uses TRBV28 and TRBJ2-7; a weak D match, TRBD1 (6 bases). This CDR3 spans 15 amino acids. Trimming removed 2 bases from V and 2 bases from J, with 13 bases in between. Per germline, CDR1 MDHEN and CDR2 SYDVKM. DNA of the CDR3: TGTGCCAGCAGTTTAGCCGGGACATCTGCCTACGAGCAGTACTTC. Translation gives CASSLAGTSAYEQYF.

This chain connects TRBV2 to TRBJ1-2; D is ambiguous. Germline CDR1 and CDR2: SNHLY and FYNNEI. This CDR3 has 13 residues. Trimming cost V 4 bases and J 8 bases, with 14 bases left between them. The CDR3 region has the DNA TGTGCCAGCAGTGGGAGGGAAGGTCTGGGCTACACCTTC. It yields the protein CASSGREGLGYTF. Full variable domain (rest looked up from reference TRBV2 and TRBJ1-2): EPEVTQTPSHQVTQMGQEVILRCVPISNHLYFYWYRQILGQKVEFLVSFYNNEISEKSEIFDDQFSVERPDGSNFTLKIRSTKLEDSAMYFCASSGREGLGYTFGSGTRLTVV.

At least ten counts were recorded for this clonotype. J is TRBJ1-1 and V is TRBV2; 10 bases align to TRBD1. This CDR3 has 14 amino acids. Germline V gene lookup returns CDR1 SNHLY and CDR2 FYNNEI. Trimming removed 1 base from V and 10 bases from J; junction bases left unmatched: 6. Here the CDR3 DNA reads TGTGCCAGCAGTGAAGACCCGGGACAGGGGAGAGCTTTCTTT. Amino acids: CASSEDPGQGRAFF.

This chain connects TRBV29-1 to TRBJ1-2; TRBD1 agrees at 8 bases. This CDR3 has 13 residues. The J segment lost 4 bases and the V segment lost 6 bases, leaving 7 bases of the junction unmatched. Looked up from germline, CDR1 is SQVTM and CDR2 is ANQGSEA. CDR3 sequence (DNA): TGCAGCGTCTTCCTGGACAGGGCCTATGGCTACACCTTC. Encoded protein: CSVFLDRAYGYTF.

The chain is built from TRBV7-3 and TRBJ2-3; 8 nucleotides agree with TRBD1. Germline V gives CDR1 SGHTA, CDR2 FQGTGA. V shed 1 base, J shed 4 bases, and the junction held 4 bases outside the gene matches. CDR3 length equals 15 residues. The CDR3 DNA sequence: TGTGCCAGCAGCTTAAGCCAGGGGGCGTCAGATACGCAGTATTTT. It yields the protein CASSLSQGASDTQYF.

The chain carries TRBV10-3 and TRBJ2-7; 9 nucleotides match TRBD2. The CDR3 spans 17 residues. Trimming took 3 bases from V and 4 from J; bases not matched to a gene: 13. The V gene's germline CDR1 is ENHRY and CDR2 SYGVKD. The CDR3 nucleotides are TGTGCCATCAGTGAACCCGGACTAGCGACGGCGAGTTACGAGCAGTACTTC. Translating it yields CAISEPGLATASYEQYF.

V is TRBV18 and J is TRBJ2-7; D remains unclear. There are 13 residues in the CDR3. From germline, CDR1 is KGHSH and CDR2 LQKENI. With 1 base removed from V and 3 bases from J, the gap between germline ends came to 7 bases. The CDR3 is CASSPLSDYEQYF. The CDR3 DNA follows: TGTGCCAGCTCACCACTATCAGACTACGAGCAGTACTTC.

This clonotype was seen a few times. The chain couples TRBV29-1 to TRBJ2-3; D perhaps matches TRBD1 (6 bases). The CDR3 runs to 14 residues. V lost 6 bases, J lost 2 bases, and 15 bases lay in between. Germline CDR1 reads SQVTM; CDR2 reads ANQGSEA. CDR3 nucleotides: TGCAGCGTGGCCGTCGGGGACACCACAGATACGCAGTATTTT. This codes for CSVAVGDTTDTQYF.

Ten or more counts support this clonotype. The genes are TRBV29-1 and TRBJ1-1; D might be TRBD1 (6 bases). V was pared by 6 bases and J by 5 bases, with 19 bases between. The CDR3 totals 14 residues. Germline V gives CDR1 SQVTM, CDR2 ANQGSEA. The CDR3 bases are TGCAGCGTCGACGGGATACAGGGAGGGACTGAAGCTTTCTTT. Protein sequence: CSVDGIQGGTEAFF.

This clonotype has only a few counts. J is TRBJ1-1 and V is TRBV28; TRBD1 matches 8 bases. V lost 8 bases and J lost 7; bases outside the gene matches: 9. CDR1 MDHEN and CDR2 SYDVKM come from the germline V gene. This CDR3 contains 13 residues. CDR3 region: CASSGGVILEAFF. The CDR3 DNA sequence: TGTGCCAGCTCAGGGGGCGTAATACTTGAAGCTTTCTTT.

Note on this clonotype: A much larger clone lies one base from this, so it may be a read error. This rearrangement joins TRBV7-8 to TRBJ2-7; a weak D match, TRBD1 (6 bases). Germline CDR1 reads SGHVS; CDR2 reads FQNEAQ. This CDR3 is 13 amino acids long. V gave up 6 bases and J gave up 0 bases, with 9 bases separating them. The CDR3 DNA reads as TGTGCCAGCAGAGGACAGAACTCCTACGAGCAGTACTTC. Protein sequence: CASRGQNSYEQYF.

This clonotype was recorded only once. The final CDR3 position lacks the conserved phenylalanine or tryptophan, pointing to a likely read error. The CDR3 nucleotides read TGTGCCAGCAGCCCCAACCCGGGTAGAACCACCGGGGAGCTGTTTGTT. It is translated as CASSPNPGRTTGELFV. V gene TRBV7-2 combines with J gene TRBJ2-2; D is uncertain. Trimming shortened V by 5 bases and J by 4 bases, and 17 bases separated the two germline ends. The length of the CDR3 is 16 residues. Germline lookup yields CDR1 SGHTA and CDR2 FQGNSA.

This clonotype was detected ten times or more. The chain recombines TRBV6-1 with TRBJ2-5; D is perhaps TRBD1 (7 bases). With 4 bases removed from V and 2 bases from J, the gap between germline ends came to 8 bases. Germline V gives CDR1 MNHNS, CDR2 SASEGT. The CDR3 length is 13 residues. This chain's CDR3 is CASSAGGQETQYF. As DNA, the CDR3 is TGTGCCAGCAGTGCAGGGGGGCAAGAGACCCAGTACTTC.